The source of this T cell receptor (beta chain) is a study of breast tumors, draining lymph nodes, adjacent tissues. This clonotype has a handful of counts. Possible read error: a much larger clone is one base away. TCRdb called the multiplex PCR reads again in MiXCR, with one record for every CDR3 protein. The table lists 150,000 to 200,000 distinct CDR3 sequences, roughly 30% of them singletons. Axillary draining lymph nodes of breast cancer patients supplied the node samples. Sequencing was performed on axillary lymph node tissue. This sequence originates from a female donor with breast cancer. Some clones in this sample may be carry-over from other donors' samples.

The CDR3 DNA is TGCAGTGCTAGAGATCCGACAAACCTAGCGGGCAACTATGGCTACACCTTC. It translates to CSARDPTNLAGNYGYTF. V gene TRBV20-1 combines with J gene TRBJ1-2, with no clear D. The CDR3 extends over 17 amino acids. CDR1 is DFQATT and CDR2 is SNEGSKA in the germline V gene (reference sequence). V was shortened by 0 bases and J by 2 bases, with 19 bases between the two germline ends.